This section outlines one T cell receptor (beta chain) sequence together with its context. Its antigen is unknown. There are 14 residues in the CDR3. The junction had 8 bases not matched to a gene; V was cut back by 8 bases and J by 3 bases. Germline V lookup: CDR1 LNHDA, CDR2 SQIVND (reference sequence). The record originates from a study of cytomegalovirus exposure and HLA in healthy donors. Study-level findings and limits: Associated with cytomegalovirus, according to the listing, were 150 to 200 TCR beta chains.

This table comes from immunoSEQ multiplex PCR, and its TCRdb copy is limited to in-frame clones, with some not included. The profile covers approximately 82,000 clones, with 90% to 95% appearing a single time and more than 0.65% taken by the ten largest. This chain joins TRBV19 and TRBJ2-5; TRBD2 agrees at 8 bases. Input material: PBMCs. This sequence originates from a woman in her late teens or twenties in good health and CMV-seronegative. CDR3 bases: TGTGCCAGTGCCTACCTAGCGGGCGAAGAGACCCAGTACTTC. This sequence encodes CASAYLAGEETQYF.